The clone carrying this T cell receptor beta chain was detected only a few times. What it binds is unknown. The data originate from a study of cytomegalovirus exposure and HLA in healthy donors. Study at large: Some 200 million T cells yielded 110 million or so unique TCR beta sequences in earlier analysis. Among some 400 genotyped donors, 65% to 90% fell in the Caucasian-associated ancestry cluster. Study results and caveats: An analysis done earlier found most TCR beta V segments productive about 90% or about 30% of the time. Cytomegalovirus association was listed for roughly 160 TCR beta chains.

CDR1 is LNHDA, CDR2 SQIVND, per germline (reference sequence). The CDR3 has 14 amino acids. V shed 1 base and J 4 bases; nucleotides not matched to a gene: 3. The PCR had 60 Vbeta and 13 Jbeta primers. Profiled with immunoSEQ multiplex PCR; TCRdb holds only in-frame clones, not every one. The sample holds under 200,000 clones, approximately 59% seen once. What was sequenced was PBMCs. This rearrangement joins TRBV19 to TRBJ2-5; TRBD1 matches 7 bases. The sequence was collected from a man in his forties in good health and CMV-seronegative. DNA for the CDR3: TGTGCCAGTAGTATAGGGACAGGTTTAGAGACCCAGTACTTC. Amino acids: CASSIGTGLETQYF.